This TCR beta chain originates from a study of regulatory T cells in long-lasting Graves disease. General study results and limits: The study found TRBV28, TRBJ1-2 and TRBJ2-5 favored in persistent disease.

CDR1 SGHTA and CDR2 FQGNSA come from the germline V gene. The CDR3 consists of 18 residues. V lost 2 bases to trimming and J lost 5 bases; unmatched junction nucleotides: 17. Assembly of TCR beta libraries relied on iRepertoire HTBI primers together with Arm-PCR of CDR3 regions. Each CDR3 protein is one row after TCRdb ran MiXCR on the multiplex PCR reads. The sample has more than 300,000 distinct CDR3 sequences; 10% to 15% are singletons. This clonotype came up many times. The target antigen is unknown. Time point specified: newly diagnosed GD, antithyroid drugs for less than 3 months. Preparation of the TCR library used RNA extracted from PBMCs. These data were also filed under a second study, of T cells in Graves' hyperthyroidism and ophthalmopathy. That paper notes: HTBI primers drove first-round RT-PCR of the TCR CDR3. Most clonotypes expanded in thyroid above 0.001 were likewise present in blood.

This sample comprised peripheral blood mononuclear cells (PBMCs), obtained at new diagnosis, from a patient treated with antithyroid drugs. The chain uses TRBV7-2 and TRBJ1-2, with 7 bases matching TRBD1. The TCR sequence derives from a young woman with Graves disease. The DNA for the CDR3 is TGTGCCAGCAGCTTACCCGGGGACAGCTCAGGCTCTACTTATGGCTACACCTTC. This gives the protein CASSLPGDSSGSTYGYTF.